The clone carrying this T cell receptor (beta chain) was observed many times. Its antigen is not known. TCR beta CDR3 regions were amplified from RNA. HTBI primers drove first-round RT-PCR of the TCR CDR3. TCRdb itself ran the multiplex PCR reads through MiXCR, one entry per CDR3 protein. The profile shows approximately 640,000 distinct CDR3 sequences, 17% of them singletons. The CDR3 runs to 15 residues. V was cut by 2 bases and J by 5 bases, with 15 bases left in between. Germline CDR1 reads SGHTA; CDR2 reads FQGTGA. This sample was taken from a study of T cells in Graves' hyperthyroidism and ophthalmopathy. Study conclusions and caveats: Most expanded thyroid clonotypes above 0.001 recurred in blood.

The specimen sequenced was blood. The rearrangement links TRBV7-3 to TRBJ2-5; perhaps TRBD2 as D (6 bases). The sequence was collected from a man aged 45 to 65 with Graves' hyperthyroidism. CDR3 amino acids: CASSLGDFGGETQYF. The CDR3 coding sequence is TGTGCCAGCAGCTTAGGAGACTTCGGAGGGGAGACCCAGTACTTC.